This is a list of T cell receptor beta chains from one sample in a study of T cells after yellow fever vaccination. TCRdb re-called the 5' RACE reads with MiXCR, one entry per CDR3 protein. This table holds about 260,000 distinct CDR3 sequences, around 5.3% found once. This specimen consisted of CD4+ T cells sorted from PBMCs, obtained on the day of the yellow fever booster vaccination. The receptors originated from a man between 18 and 29 years old who received the YFV17D yellow fever vaccine. CDR3s include the opening cysteine and the closing phenylalanine or tryptophan. The D gene is left open where the match is weak. The size entry is marked missing in some rows and otherwise reads once, few, many or a size class.

cdr3_nt: TGCAGTGCCAACGGGCCCTTGGTTGGGACAGGGTCTCAGTATTTT
cdr3_aa: CSANGPLVGTGSQYF
v_call: TRBV20-1
clone_size: few
j_call: TRBJ2-3
d_call: TRBD1

cdr3_nt: TGCAGCGTTCAGGGGTCCACAAGCGGGAACACTGAAGCTTTCTTT
cdr3_aa: CSVQGSTSGNTEAFF
v_call: TRBV29-1
clone_size: many
j_call: TRBJ1-1
d_call: .

cdr3_nt: TGCAGTGCCATATCGCCGGGGGGAAACAATGAGCAGTTCTTC
cdr3_aa: CSAISPGGNNEQFF
v_call: TRBV20-1
clone_size: .
j_call: TRBJ2-1
d_call: TRBD2

cdr3_nt: TGCGCCAGCAGCAACAGGGGAGGAGAACAGCCCCAGCATTTT
cdr3_aa: CASSNRGGEQPQHF
v_call: TRBV23-1
clone_size: few
j_call: TRBJ1-5
d_call: TRBD1

cdr3_nt: TGCGCCAGCAGTTTTCAGGGGGACTATGGCTACACCTTC
cdr3_aa: CASSFQGDYGYTF
v_call: TRBV5-1
clone_size: few
j_call: TRBJ1-2
d_call: TRBD1

cdr3_nt: TGCAGCGTTGAAGATCTGGGGGGGGTTGGAGATACGCAGTATTTT
cdr3_aa: CSVEDLGGVGDTQYF
v_call: TRBV29-1
clone_size: many
j_call: TRBJ2-3
d_call: TRBD2

cdr3_nt: TGTGCCAGCCGGCGTGCGGGGACGAACGAGCAGTACTTC
cdr3_aa: CASRRAGTNEQYF
v_call: TRBV2
clone_size: few
j_call: TRBJ2-7
d_call: .

cdr3_nt: TGCGCCAGCAGTGTCGGTGCGGGGGGCCGGGACGAGCAGTACTTC
cdr3_aa: CASSVGAGGRDEQYF
v_call: TRBV5-1
clone_size: many
j_call: TRBJ2-7
d_call: TRBD2

cdr3_nt: TGCGCCAGCAGCTCCAGAGGGAACTATGGCTACACCTTC
cdr3_aa: CASSSRGNYGYTF
v_call: TRBV5-1
clone_size: few
j_call: TRBJ1-2
d_call: .

cdr3_nt: TGCAGTGCTAGAGATGGGGGGATGCAGGTCTACACCTTC
cdr3_aa: CSARDGGMQVYTF
v_call: TRBV20-1
clone_size: .
j_call: TRBJ1-2
d_call: .

cdr3_nt: TGCGCCAGCAGCTCTGACAGGCTAGCCCTCACCGGGGAGCTGTTTTTT
cdr3_aa: CASSSDRLALTGELFF
v_call: TRBV5-1
clone_size: .
j_call: TRBJ2-2
d_call: .

cdr3_nt: TGTGCCAGCAGCCAGGTGGCAGGAGGCATTCAGTACTTC
cdr3_aa: CASSQVAGGIQYF
v_call: TRBV11-2
clone_size: .
j_call: TRBJ2-4
d_call: .

cdr3_nt: TGCGCCAGCTACTTTAGCGGGGCAGATACGCAGTATTTT
cdr3_aa: CASYFSGADTQYF
v_call: TRBV5-1
clone_size: .
j_call: TRBJ2-3
d_call: TRBD2

cdr3_nt: TGTGCCAGCAGGGTAACAGGACTGGCTAGCGGCTACACCTTC
cdr3_aa: CASRVTGLASGYTF
v_call: TRBV6-5
clone_size: .
j_call: TRBJ1-2
d_call: .

cdr3_nt: TGTGCCAGCAGCTTAGACAGGGTGGTTCAGCCCCAGCATTTT
cdr3_aa: CASSLDRVVQPQHF
v_call: TRBV7-2
clone_size: few
j_call: TRBJ1-5
d_call: .

cdr3_nt: TGTGCCAGCAGCCAGACATCTCCGGGTCTACGACGCTTT
cdr3_aa: CASSQTSPGLRRF
v_call: TRBV3-1
clone_size: few
j_call: TRBJ1-1
d_call: .